A selection of T cell receptor beta chains follows, all from one sample in a study of shared clonotypes between healthy human individuals. TCRdb's copy holds only in-frame clones and misses some; the assay was immunoSEQ multiplex PCR. The repertoire holds some 1,400,000 clones, with more than 95% as singletons. The sequenced sample consisted of naive CD4+ T cells sorted from blood. Receptor source: a man aged 30 to 45 in good health. The CDR3 runs from the conserved cysteine through the conserved F or W. Each record gives: J gene, clone size, V gene, D gene, CDR3 protein, CDR3 DNA. A D gene is named only where the DNA matches it firmly. Part of the rows lack a size; the others show once, few, many or a class for expanded clones.

>TRBJ2-5|.|TRBV7-2|TRBD2
CASSLVMREEQETQYF
TGTGCCAGCAGCTTAGTTATGCGGGAGGAACAAGAGACCCAGTACTTC
>TRBJ2-1|.|TRBV10-3|TRBD1
CAISEGDRGSYNEQFF
TGTGCCATCAGTGAGGGGGACAGGGGGTCCTACAATGAGCAGTTCTTC
>TRBJ2-7|once|TRBV5-4|TRBD2
CASSLAGGSSYEQYF
TGTGCCAGCAGCTTAGCGGGAGGGAGCTCCTACGAGCAGTACTTC
>TRBJ2-2|.|TRBV28|.
CASSQRQVLGTGELFF
TGTGCCAGCAGCCAACGACAGGTTTTAGGGACCGGGGAGCTGTTTTTT
>TRBJ2-5|once|TRBV7-9|.
CASSLETETQYF
TGTGCCAGCAGCTTAGAGACCGAGACCCAGTACTTC
>TRBJ1-5|.|TRBV7-8|.
CASSLTEVGQPQHF
TGTGCCAGCAGCTTAACAGAGGTCGGGCAGCCCCAGCATTTT
>TRBJ2-7|.|TRBV5-1|.
CASSLDRSFYEQYF
TGCGCCAGCAGCTTGGACAGGTCCTTCTACGAGCAGTACTTC
>TRBJ1-1|.|TRBV5-5|TRBD1
CASSGQGIEAFF
TGTGCCAGCAGCGGACAGGGAATTGAAGCTTTCTTT
>TRBJ2-2|.|TRBV29-1|TRBD1
CSAWSTGISTGELFF
TGCAGCGCCTGGTCGACAGGGATCTCCACCGGGGAGCTGTTTTTT
>TRBJ2-7|.|TRBV5-5|.
CASSFSRIYEQYF
TGTGCCAGCAGCTTTTCCCGTATCTACGAGCAGTACTTC
>TRBJ2-1|.|TRBV18|.
CASSPPVRSSYNEQFF
TGTGCCAGCTCACCACCGGTAAGGAGCTCCTACAATGAGCAGTTCTTC
>TRBJ2-2|few|TRBV10-1|TRBD1
CASSLTGINTGELFF
TGCGCCAGCAGTCTGACAGGGATTAACACCGGGGAGCTGTTTTTT
>TRBJ2-2|.|TRBV11-2|TRBD1
CASNIGQGAGELFF
TGTGCCAGCAACATAGGACAGGGGGCCGGGGAGCTGTTTTTT
>TRBJ1-1|.|TRBV9|.
CASRPIGTQEAFF
TGTGCCAGCAGACCTATAGGGACACAAGAAGCTTTCTTT
>TRBJ2-5|.|TRBV7-3|.
CASSFSRGRTGWETQYF
TGTGCCAGCAGCTTCAGTCGTGGGAGGACGGGCTGGGAGACCCAGTACTTC
>TRBJ2-7|.|TRBV28|.
CASSPNFYEQYF
TGTGCCAGCAGCCCCAATTTCTACGAGCAGTACTTC
>TRBJ1-1|.|TRBV6-1|.
CASSEQGWGTEAFF
TGTGCCAGCAGTGAACAGGGTTGGGGCACTGAAGCTTTCTTT
>TRBJ2-1|.|TRBV5-1|TRBD2
CASSTGTRPNEQFF
TGCGCCAGCTCGACCGGGACTAGGCCCAATGAGCAGTTCTTC
>TRBJ2-7|.|TRBV9|.
CASSQHTSQGESSYEQYF
TGTGCCAGCAGCCAACATACGTCCCAGGGTGAAAGCTCCTACGAGCAGTACTTC
>TRBJ2-1|.|TRBV27|.
CASSLGGRFYNEQFF
TGTGCCAGCAGCCTAGGAGGGCGGTTCTACAATGAGCAGTTCTTC
>TRBJ1-2|.|TRBV11-2|.
CASSPRVGYGYTF
TGTGCCAGCAGCCCAAGGGTTGGCTATGGCTACACCTTC
>TRBJ2-2|.|TRBV18|.
CASSGRTVTNTGELFF
TGTGCCAGCTCTGGAAGGACAGTCACGAACACCGGGGAGCTGTTTTTT
>TRBJ1-2|once|TRBV4-1|.
CASSQGSGFNYGYTF
TGCGCCAGCAGCCAAGGCTCGGGGTTTAACTATGGCTACACCTTC
>TRBJ2-1|once|TRBV11-2|.
CASSPAVVLAWGNEQFF
TGTGCCAGCAGCCCCGCTGTGGTGCTAGCGTGGGGCAATGAGCAGTTCTTC
>TRBJ2-7|.|TRBV28|.
CASSSRGSYEQYF
TGTGCCAGCAGTTCTAGGGGGTCCTACGAGCAGTACTTC
>TRBJ1-5|once|TRBV30|.
CAWSVGSRRGRNQPQHF
TGTGCCTGGAGTGTAGGTAGCCGGAGGGGACGCAATCAGCCCCAGCATTTT
>TRBJ2-5|once|TRBV10-1|.
CASSESRDQETQYF
TGCGCCAGCAGTGAATCGAGGGATCAAGAGACCCAGTACTTC
>TRBJ2-6|.|TRBV12-5|.
CASGPLFRSAGANVLTF
TGTGCTAGTGGTCCCCTGTTTAGGTCGGCTGGGGCCAACGTCCTGACTTTC
>TRBJ2-3|once|TRBV4-1|TRBD2
CASSQTPLLAGSTDTQYF
TGCGCCAGCAGCCAAACCCCCCTCCTAGCGGGGAGCACAGATACGCAGTATTTT
>TRBJ2-7|.|TRBV25-1|TRBD2
CASSVAGEAYEQYF
TGTGCCAGCAGTGTTGCGGGAGAAGCCTACGAGCAGTACTTC
>TRBJ1-5|.|TRBV19|.
CASSISPNNQPQHF
TGTGCCAGTAGTATTTCGCCAAACAATCAGCCCCAGCATTTT
>TRBJ1-1|.|TRBV7-3|TRBD1
CASSRDSRNTEAFF
TGTGCCAGCAGCCGGGACAGTCGGAACACTGAAGCTTTCTTT
>TRBJ1-2|.|TRBV2|.
CARMVSYGYTF
TGTGCCAGGATGGTATCGTATGGCTACACCTTC
>TRBJ2-5|.|TRBV29-1|.
CSAVDGGAETQYF
TGCAGCGCCGTGGACGGGGGCGCAGAGACCCAGTACTTC
>TRBJ2-5|.|TRBV4-3|TRBD2
CASSPGLAGETQYF
TGCGCCAGCAGCCCGGGACTAGCGGGAGAGACCCAGTACTTC
>TRBJ2-3|.|TRBV4-3|TRBD2
CASSQGQGLAGVWADTQYF
TGCGCCAGCAGCCAAGGACAGGGACTAGCGGGAGTGTGGGCAGATACGCAGTATTTT
>TRBJ2-5|.|TRBV6-1|.
CASSEGQLRQRETQYF
TGTGCCAGCAGTGAAGGTCAACTCAGGCAGCGAGAGACCCAGTACTTC
>TRBJ1-2|.|TRBV2|TRBD1
CASTPIPTGPYGYTF
TGTGCCAGCACCCCGATCCCGACAGGGCCCTATGGCTACACCTTC
>TRBJ1-1|.|TRBV7-2|.
CASSPRARVAGAFF
TGTGCCAGCAGCCCGAGGGCCAGGGTGGCAGGAGCTTTCTTT
>TRBJ1-2|.|TRBV12-5|.
CASGLYPLDYGYTF
TGTGCTAGTGGTTTGTACCCACTCGACTATGGCTACACCTTC
>TRBJ1-5|.|TRBV18|.
CASSPYGGNQPQHF
TGTGCCAGCTCACCATATGGGGGCAATCAGCCCCAGCATTTT
>TRBJ2-1|.|TRBV28|TRBD2
CASSSPSGSGYNEQFF
TGTGCCAGCAGTTCTCCTAGCGGGAGTGGGTACAATGAGCAGTTCTTC
>TRBJ2-6|.|TRBV19|TRBD2
CAIKSGTDRSGANVLTF
TGTGCCATTAAGAGCGGGACCGATCGATCTGGGGCCAACGTCCTGACTTTC
>TRBJ2-7|.|TRBV2|TRBD1
CASSLTGSEQYF
TGTGCCAGCAGTTTGACAGGGAGCGAGCAGTACTTC
>TRBJ1-4|.|TRBV9|TRBD1
CASSVRQGLNEKLFF
TGTGCCAGCAGCGTTCGACAGGGCCTGAATGAAAAACTGTTTTTT
>TRBJ2-5|.|TRBV29-1|TRBD2
CSVIAGVETQYF
TGCAGCGTTATAGCGGGAGTTGAGACCCAGTACTTC
>TRBJ1-3|.|TRBV15|TRBD1
CATSGRQGVVGNTIYF
TGTGCCACCAGCGGTCGACAGGGGGTGGTTGGAAACACCATATATTTT
>TRBJ1-3|.|TRBV4-3|.
CASSQVHGGSGNTIYF
TGCGCCAGCAGCCAAGTCCACGGTGGCTCTGGAAACACCATATATTTT
>TRBJ2-1|.|TRBV19|TRBD1
CASGDRNYNEQFF
TGTGCCAGTGGGGACAGGAACTACAATGAGCAGTTCTTC
>TRBJ1-2|once|TRBV7-2|TRBD1
CASSPKLPGTGRSTGRYTF
TGTGCCAGCAGCCCGAAACTTCCCGGGACAGGGAGAAGTACGGGACGATACACCTTC